Given below is one TCR beta chain in context. Antigen specificity is unknown. This entry belongs to a study of T cell repertoires in cytomegalovirus infection. Trimming shortened V by 2 bases and J by 3 bases, and 17 bases separated the two germline ends. The CDR3 runs to 17 residues. TCRdb re-called the reads through MiXCR, storing one row per CDR3 protein. The data hold roughly 150,000 distinct CDR3 sequences, with about 20% observed a single time. The chain uses TRBV12-3 or TRBV12-4 and TRBJ1-5, with D maybe TRBD1 (5 bases). This receptor was taken from a human donor in good health (CMV status not recorded). Some clones in this sample may be carry-over from other donors' samples. The source material was CD8+ T cells from cultured PBMCs, sampled from culture after CMV antigen stimulation. This CDR3 is CASSLYARVTVNQPQHF. The CDR3, as DNA: TGTGCCAGCAGTTTATATGCCAGGGTGACAGTCAATCAGCCCCAGCATTTT.